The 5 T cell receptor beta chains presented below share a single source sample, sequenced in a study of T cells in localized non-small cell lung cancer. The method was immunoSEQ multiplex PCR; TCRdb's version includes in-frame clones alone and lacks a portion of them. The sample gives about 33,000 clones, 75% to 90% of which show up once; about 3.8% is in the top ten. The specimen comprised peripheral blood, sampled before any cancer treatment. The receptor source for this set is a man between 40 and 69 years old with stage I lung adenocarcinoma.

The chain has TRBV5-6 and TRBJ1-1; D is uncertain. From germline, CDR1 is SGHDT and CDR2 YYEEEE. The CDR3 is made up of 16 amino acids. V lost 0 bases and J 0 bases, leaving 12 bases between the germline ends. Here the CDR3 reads CASSLVADLMNTEAFF. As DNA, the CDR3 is TGTGCCAGCAGCTTGGTAGCGGATCTAATGAACACTGAAGCTTTCTTT.

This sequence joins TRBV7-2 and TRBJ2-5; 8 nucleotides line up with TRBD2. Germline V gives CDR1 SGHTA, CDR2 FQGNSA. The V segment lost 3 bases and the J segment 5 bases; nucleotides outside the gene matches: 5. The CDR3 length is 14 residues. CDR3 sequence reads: CASSFRTSRETQYF. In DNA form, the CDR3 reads TGTGCCAGCAGCTTTCGGACTAGCCGGGAGACCCAGTACTTC.

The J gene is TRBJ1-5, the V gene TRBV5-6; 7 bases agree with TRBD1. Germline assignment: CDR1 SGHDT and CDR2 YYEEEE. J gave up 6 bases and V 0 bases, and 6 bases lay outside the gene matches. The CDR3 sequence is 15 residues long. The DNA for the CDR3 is TGTGCCAGCAGCTTGGGAGGGGGCGGCGGTCAGCCCCAGCATTTT. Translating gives CASSLGGGGGQPQHF.

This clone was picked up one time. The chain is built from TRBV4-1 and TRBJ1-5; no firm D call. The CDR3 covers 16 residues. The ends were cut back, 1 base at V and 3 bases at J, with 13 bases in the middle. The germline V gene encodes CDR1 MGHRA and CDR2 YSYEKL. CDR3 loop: CASSQVSGVNNQPQHF. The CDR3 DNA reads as TGCGCCAGCAGCCAAGTAAGTGGGGTAAACAATCAGCCCCAGCATTTT.

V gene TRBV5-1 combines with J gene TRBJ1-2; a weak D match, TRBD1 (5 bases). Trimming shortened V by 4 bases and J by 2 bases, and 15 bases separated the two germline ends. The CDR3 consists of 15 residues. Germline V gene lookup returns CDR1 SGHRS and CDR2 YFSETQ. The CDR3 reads CASSLPRGPNYGYTF. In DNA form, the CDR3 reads TGCGCCAGCAGCCTACCGAGGGGTCCGAACTATGGCTACACCTTC.